The next 22 T cell receptor beta chains were all read from a single sample in a study of shared clonotypes between healthy human individuals. Assay used: immunoSEQ multiplex PCR; TCRdb lists only in-frame clones, some missing. The sample has about 2.3 million clones; just over 90% are singletons. The specimen sequenced was naive CD4+ T cells from PBMCs. Subset here: CD45RA+ positively selected. The source is a man in his late teens or twenties in good health. Some clones in this sample may be carry-over from other donors' samples.

V gene TRBV19 combines with J gene TRBJ1-1; a weak D match, TRBD1 (6 bases). Germline values: CDR1 LNHDA, CDR2 SQIVND (reference sequence). The length of the CDR3 is 14 residues. V gave up 7 bases and J gave up 3 bases, with 15 bases separating them. CDR3 in amino acids: CASNTGTTDTEAFF. The DNA of the CDR3 is TGTGCCAGTAACACCGGGACAACCGACACTGAAGCTTTCTTT.

J is TRBJ1-3 and V is TRBV2; the match to TRBD1 covers 7 bases. Germline CDR1 SNHLY, CDR2 FYNNEI. This CDR3 has 15 residues. Losses at the gene ends were 4 bases for V and 2 bases for J; bases not matched to a gene: 5. In DNA form, the CDR3 reads TGTGCCAGCAGTGTCAGAAGGGGGCCTGGAAACACCATATATTTT. Protein product: CASSVRRGPGNTIYF.

This chain joins TRBV30 and TRBJ1-1, with D unclear. Germline V gene data show CDR1 as GTSNPN and CDR2 as SVGIG (reference sequence). This CDR3 spans 12 amino acids. Trimming removed 4 bases from V and 11 bases from J, with 17 bases in between. DNA for the CDR3: TGTGCCTGGACCTATGCCCTCTCGGCGGCTTTCTTT. Translating gives CAWTYALSAAFF. The complete variable domain, with remaining parts taken from reference TRBV30 and TRBJ1-1, reads SQTIHQWPATLVQPVGSPLSLECTVEGTSNPNLYWYRQAAGRGLQLLFYSVGIGQISSEVPQNLSASRPQDRQFILSSKKLLLSDSGFYLCAWTYALSAAFFGQGTRLTVV.

This clone appeared once. The J gene is TRBJ2-7, the V gene TRBV5-1; 7 bases are shared with TRBD1. Germline CDR1 and CDR2: SGHRS and YFSETQ. The CDR3 consists of 17 residues. Unmatched junction bases numbered 15, after V lost 4 bases and J lost 2 bases. The DNA for the CDR3 is TGCGCCAGCAGCCACGGGACAGCGCCAACTCCCGCCTACGAGCAGTACTTC. This codes for CASSHGTAPTPAYEQYF. Looking up the rest from reference TRBV5-1 and TRBJ2-7 gives the full variable domain: KAGVTQTPRYLIKTRGQQVTLSCSPISGHRSVSWYQQTPGQGLQFLFEYFSETQRNKGNFPGRFSGRQFSNSRSEMNVSTLELGDSALYLCASSHGTAPTPAYEQYFGPGTRLTVT.

This clone showed up just once. The rearrangement joins TRBV15 to TRBJ2-5, with D perhaps matching TRBD1 (6 bases). The end of the DNA is better explained by TRBJ2-7, so the J call may be wrong. Germline CDR1 LNHNV, CDR2 YYDKDF (reference sequence). The CDR3 has 13 amino acids. CDR3 sequence: CATSRGAGYEQYF. CDR3 in DNA: TGTGCCACCAGCAGGGGGGCTGGCTACGAGCAGTACTTC.

The CDR3 protein is CASCDRTGGYNEQFF. The CDR3 coding sequence is TGTGCCAGTTGCGACCGGACAGGGGGATACAATGAGCAGTTCTTC. This sequence joins TRBV6-1 and TRBJ2-1; 10 bases are a match to TRBD1. CDR3 length equals 15 residues. CDR1 and CDR2 (germline): MNHNS, SASEGT. V was pared by 9 bases and J by 4 bases, with 9 bases of the junction left unmatched.

This chain connects TRBV28 to TRBJ2-3; the match to TRBD1 covers 8 bases. The CDR3 runs 16 residues. From germline, CDR1 is MDHEN and CDR2 SYDVKM. The ends lost 6 bases at V and 2 bases at J; junction bases unmatched: 10. The CDR3, as DNA: TGTGCCAGCAGGACCGGGACAGGAAAAAACACAGATACGCAGTATTTT. Translating gives CASRTGTGKNTDTQYF.

V and J are TRBV11-2 and TRBJ2-2; D is uncertain. CDR1 SGHAT and CDR2 FQNNGV come from the germline V gene. This CDR3 contains 16 residues. V was shortened by 2 bases and J by 0 bases, with 10 bases between the two germline ends. The CDR3 region is CASSLTLTSNTGELFF. The CDR3 DNA follows: TGTGCCAGCAGCTTAACCCTTACCTCGAACACCGGGGAGCTGTTTTTT.

The V gene is TRBV20-1, the J gene TRBJ2-1; no firm D call. Germline V CDR1 and CDR2: DFQATT, SNEGSKA (reference sequence). Deletions cut 1 base from V and 12 bases from J, with 7 bases between. This CDR3 comprises 10 residues. This CDR3 is CSARVLGQFF. For the CDR3, the DNA is TGCAGTGCTAGAGTATTAGGGCAGTTCTTC.

This chain links TRBV10-3 with TRBJ2-7; the match to TRBD2 covers 7 bases. The germline CDR1 and CDR2 sequences are ENHRY and SYGVKD. The J segment lost 3 bases and the V segment lost 2 bases, leaving 4 bases of the junction unmatched. The CDR3 extends over 14 amino acids. The CDR3 spells CAISEGSGRYEQYF. The CDR3 DNA follows: TGTGCCATCAGTGAGGGTAGCGGGCGCTACGAGCAGTACTTC.

Note on this clone: Other DNA sequences within the sample encode an identical CDR3. This rearrangement joins TRBV5-1 to TRBJ1-1; a weak D match, TRBD1 (5 bases). Germline V lookup: CDR1 SGHRS, CDR2 YFSETQ. The CDR3 runs 15 residues. V was pared by 2 bases and J by 1 base, with 12 bases between. Here the CDR3 reads CASSLGGTGNTEAFF. CDR3 DNA: TGCGCCAGCAGCTTAGGAGGGACGGGGAACACTGAAGCTTTCTTT. The full variable domain, its missing parts supplied by reference TRBV5-1 and TRBJ1-1, is KAGVTQTPRYLIKTRGQQVTLSCSPISGHRSVSWYQQTPGQGLQFLFEYFSETQRNKGNFPGRFSGRQFSNSRSEMNVSTLELGDSALYLCASSLGGTGNTEAFFGQGTRLTVV.

This clone was recorded only once. This chain connects TRBV7-2 to TRBJ1-2, with TRBD1 matching over 11 bases. This CDR3 contains 13 residues. Germline assignment: CDR1 SGHTA and CDR2 FQGNSA. The junction had 5 bases not matched to a gene; V was cut back by 6 bases and J by 8 bases. CDR3: CASRLDRGQGYTF. DNA for the CDR3: TGTGCCAGCAGGTTGGACAGGGGGCAGGGCTACACCTTC.

For the CDR3, the DNA is TGCGCCAGCAGCTTGGGCGATACTGGGGCCAACGTCCTGACTTTC. This codes for CASSLGDTGANVLTF. The chain joins TRBV5-1 to TRBJ2-6, with unresolved D. The V gene lost 0 bases and the J gene lost 2 bases, with 6 bases spanning the gap. CDR1 and CDR2 from the germline V gene are SGHRS and YFSETQ. This CDR3 has 15 residues.

The chain joins TRBV19 to TRBJ1-1; a possible D gene is TRBD1 (5 bases). CDR1 is LNHDA, CDR2 SQIVND, per germline (reference sequence). Deletions cut 4 bases from V and 0 bases from J, with 12 bases between. The CDR3 covers 15 residues. Here the CDR3 DNA reads TGTGCCAGTAGTAAACCGACAGAGCTGAACACTGAAGCTTTCTTT. Amino acids: CASSKPTELNTEAFF. Combining the CDR3 with reference TRBV19 and TRBJ1-1 gives the whole variable domain DGGITQSPKYLFRKEGQNVTLSCEQNLNHDAMYWYRQDPGQGLRLIYYSQIVNDFQKGDIAEGYSVSREKKESFPLTVTSAQKNPTAFYLCASSKPTELNTEAFFGQGTRLTVV.

The gene calls are TRBV28 and TRBJ2-3; possibly TRBD2 for D (6 bases). CDR1 is MDHEN and CDR2 is SYDVKM in the germline V gene. Trimming cost V 5 bases and J 5 bases, with 14 bases left between them. This CDR3 comprises 14 residues. DNA of the CDR3: TGTGCCAGCAGTACCCGACTAGTTGGAGATACGCAGTATTTT. It encodes CASSTRLVGDTQYF. Combining the CDR3 with reference TRBV28 and TRBJ2-3 gives the whole variable domain DVKVTQSSRYLVKRTGEKVFLECVQDMDHENMFWYRQDPGLGLRLIYFSYDVKMKEKGDIPEGYSVSREKKERFSLILESASTNQTSMYLCASSTRLVGDTQYFGPGTRLTVL.

The sample holds one count of this clone. The rearrangement links TRBV5-1 to TRBJ2-1; weak D call: TRBD1 (6 bases). The CDR3 spans 12 residues. Per the germline V gene, CDR1 is SGHRS and CDR2 is YFSETQ. Deletions cut 8 bases from V and 5 bases from J, with 11 bases between. CDR3 DNA sequence: TGCGCCAGTGCTCGGGACAACAATGAGCAGTTCTTC. Translated, it gives CASARDNNEQFF.

The J gene is TRBJ1-2, the V gene TRBV5-1; a weak D match, TRBD1 (5 bases). Germline V CDR1 and CDR2: SGHRS, YFSETQ. V shed 4 bases and J shed 0 bases, with 13 bases lying between them. CDR3 length: 15 amino acids. CDR3 nucleotide sequence: TGCGCCAGCAGCCCGAATACAGGTGCTAACTATGGCTACACCTTC. The encoded protein is CASSPNTGANYGYTF.

The chain links TRBV6-4 to TRBJ1-1, with unresolved D. Germline CDR1 reads MRHNA; CDR2 reads SNTAGT. V gave up 4 bases and J gave up 0 bases, with 15 bases separating them. The CDR3 length is 16 residues. The CDR3 region has the DNA TGTGCCAGCAGTGCAAAATTTGCGCCCATGAACACTGAAGCTTTCTTT. This translates into CASSAKFAPMNTEAFF.

The J gene is TRBJ2-1, the V gene TRBV7-9; TRBD1 is a possible D gene (6 bases). V dropped 0 bases and J dropped 5 bases, with 8 bases sitting between them. Germline V lookup: CDR1 SEHNR, CDR2 FQNEAQ (reference sequence). The CDR3 length is 14 residues. The CDR3 DNA sequence: TGTGCCAGCAGCTTAGCACAGGGTGACAATGAGCAGTTCTTC. Residues: CASSLAQGDNEQFF.

The V call is TRBV5-1, the J call TRBJ2-1, with 9 bases aligning to TRBD1. Germline CDR1 SGHRS, CDR2 YFSETQ. The V segment lost 3 bases and the J segment 6 bases; nucleotides outside the gene matches: 13. The CDR3 sequence is 17 residues long. CDR3 amino acids: CASSSTAGTGSINEQFF. The CDR3 DNA follows: TGCGCCAGCAGCTCTACGGCCGGGACAGGGTCTATCAATGAGCAGTTCTTC. The variable domain in full, completed from reference TRBV5-1 and TRBJ2-1, reads KAGVTQTPRYLIKTRGQQVTLSCSPISGHRSVSWYQQTPGQGLQFLFEYFSETQRNKGNFPGRFSGRQFSNSRSEMNVSTLELGDSALYLCASSSTAGTGSINEQFFGPGTRLTVL.

V is TRBV5-1 and J is TRBJ2-7; 9 bases are a match to TRBD2. The CDR3 totals 14 residues. The trim removed 4 bases at V and 6 bases at J, leaving 8 bases unmatched. Germline CDR1 is SGHRS and CDR2 is YFSETQ. The CDR3, as DNA: TGCGCCAGCAGCCCAGGGACTAGCTCCCCCGAGCAGTACTTC. Protein: CASSPGTSSPEQYF.

The chain is built from TRBV6-5 and TRBJ1-2; D uncertain. Between the trimmed V and J ends, which lost 0 bases and 6 bases, there was a span of 17 bases. This CDR3 contains 16 residues. Germline CDR1 is MNHEY and CDR2 is SVGAGI. CDR3 amino acids: CASSYSPSVRRNGYTF. CDR3 sequence (DNA): TGTGCCAGCAGTTACTCCCCCAGTGTCAGGCGGAATGGCTACACCTTC.